This T cell receptor beta chain was captured in a study of T cell responses to AZD1222 COVID-19 vaccine. Study-level results: Across the whole spike, CD4 TCRs peaked at regions 160-218 and 743-854. No day 14 peak samples; only post-peak repertoires were characterized. It was only 6 or 7 AZD1222 recipients who were seropositive at baseline.

A note on this clone: Its antigen remains unknown.

Clones were read by immunoSEQ multiplex PCR, and TCRdb kept only the in-frame ones, dropping some. The sample has more than 150,000 clones, approximately 91% seen once. The TCR was taken from an adult in good health. The sample in question was peripheral blood, obtained on day 0 of AZD1222 vaccination.

The DNA for the CDR3 is TGTGCCAGCTCACCCCTGTCCGGTGACTTACAGGGGTATGGCTACACCTTC. Its translation: CASSPLSGDLQGYGYTF. This chain connects TRBV18 to TRBJ1-2; 7 bases are a match to TRBD1. V lost 3 bases to trimming and J lost 5 bases; unmatched junction nucleotides: 15. In germline, CDR1 is KGHSH, CDR2 LQKENI. This CDR3 is built from 17 residues.